These 11 T cell receptor beta chains came from one sample sequenced in a study of response to subunit inactivated influenza vaccine. TCRdb reanalysed the RT-PCR reads using MiXCR and keeps one entry per CDR3 protein. The table has hundreds of thousands of distinct CDR3 sequences, about 25% seen once. The source was CD4+ T cells sorted from PBMCs, collected less than 6 days after vaccination. The receptor set was obtained from a man aged 45-60 years who received an inactivated influenza vaccine.

The chain couples TRBV3-1 to TRBJ1-1; D not certain. V shed 1 base and J shed 2 bases, with 8 bases lying between them. Germline V gives CDR1 LGHDT, CDR2 YNNKEL (reference sequence). The CDR3 consists of 14 residues. The CDR3 DNA is TGTGCCAGCAGCCAAGCGCTCGTCAACACTGAAGCTTTCTTT. Protein sequence: CASSQALVNTEAFF.

J is TRBJ2-5 and V is TRBV24-1; 9 bases agree with TRBD1. V was clipped by 5 bases and J by 4 bases; unmatched bases: 7. The CDR3 loop spans 15 amino acids. The germline V gene encodes CDR1 KGHDR and CDR2 SFDVKD. CDR3 bases: TGTGCCACCAGTGCCGGGACAGGGCACGGAGAGACCCAGTACTTC. This encodes CATSAGTGHGETQYF.

The chain carries TRBV29-1 and TRBJ2-1; 7 bases line up with TRBD2. Germline V gene sequence: CDR1 SQVTM, CDR2 ANQGSEA. The CDR3 has 14 residues. Trimming removed 3 bases from V and 3 bases from J; junction bases left unmatched: 5. In DNA form, the CDR3 reads TGCAGCGTTGATGGCGGGAGAAGCTACAATGAGCAGTTCTTC. Its protein is CSVDGGRSYNEQFF.

This clonotype was found a few times. V and J are TRBV29-1 and TRBJ2-3; D is uncertain. The CDR3 length is 12 residues. Trimming shortened V by 7 bases and J by 4 bases, and 12 bases separated the two germline ends. In germline, CDR1 is SQVTM, CDR2 ANQGSEA. The DNA of the CDR3 is TGCAGCGCGGGCAGTCGGGCAGATACGCAGTATTTT. This encodes CSAGSRADTQYF.

This clonotype was counted between two and nine times. The V call is TRBV7-2, the J call TRBJ2-4, with 8 bases identical to TRBD1. This CDR3 contains 14 residues. V shed 5 bases and J 6 bases; nucleotides not matched to a gene: 6. CDR1 SGHTA and CDR2 FQGNSA come from the germline V gene. This chain's CDR3 is CASSQTGTGNIQYF. CDR3 DNA sequence: TGTGCCAGCAGCCAAACCGGGACAGGAAACATTCAGTACTTC.

V is TRBV4-3 and J is TRBJ2-2; 12 bases are a match to TRBD2. Trimming cost V 4 bases and J 1 base; bases outside gene matches: 4. Germline V gene lookup returns CDR1 LGHNA and CDR2 YSLEER. The CDR3 spans 17 residues. CDR3 region: CASSRKLAGGNTGELFF. The CDR3 region has the DNA TGCGCCAGCAGCCGCAAACTAGCGGGGGGGAACACCGGGGAGCTGTTTTTT.

This clonotype was picked up a small number of times. The J gene is TRBJ2-7, the V gene TRBV6-1; 14 nucleotides align to TRBD2. The V gene end was trimmed by 6 bases and the J gene end by 5 bases; junction bases not matched to a gene: 18. Germline CDR1 MNHNS, CDR2 SASEGT. CDR3 length: 19 residues. CDR3 loop: CASSTKIKWTSGGFHEQYF. The DNA for the CDR3 is TGTGCCAGCAGCACAAAGATAAAATGGACTAGCGGGGGGTTCCACGAGCAGTACTTC.

The chain joins TRBV28 to TRBJ2-2; the D gene is possibly TRBD2 (6 bases). The V end lost 7 bases, the J end lost 0 bases, and 12 bases lay between the germline ends. This CDR3 has 15 residues. The V gene's germline CDR1 is MDHEN and CDR2 SYDVKM. CDR3 sequence: CASIIGGANTGELFF. CDR3 DNA: TGTGCCAGCATTATCGGGGGTGCGAACACCGGGGAGCTGTTTTTT.

The chain combines TRBV4-3 with TRBJ2-3; 9 bases agree with TRBD2. V lost 0 bases and J lost 8; bases outside the gene matches: 12. This CDR3 has 17 amino acids. CDR1 is LGHNA, CDR2 YSLEER, per germline. CDR3 in DNA: TGCGCCAGCAGCCAAGATCTGGCGGGGGGGCAATTTGGTACGCAGTATTTT. Protein sequence: CASSQDLAGGQFGTQYF.

The genes are TRBV12-3 or TRBV12-4 and TRBJ2-3; 8 bases line up with TRBD2. Trimming at V came to 6 bases and at J to 1 base, leaving 6 bases not matched to a gene. The CDR3 consists of 15 residues. The CDR3 region is CASRPAGDGTDTQYF. As DNA, the CDR3 is TGTGCCAGCAGGCCAGCGGGAGATGGCACAGATACGCAGTATTTT.

This clonotype was observed a few times. The chain employs TRBV20-1 and TRBJ2-7; 9 positions match TRBD1. Germline CDR1 and CDR2: DFQATT and SNEGSKA (reference sequence). The CDR3 consists of 13 residues. The V gene end was trimmed by 5 bases and the J gene end by 4 bases; junction bases not matched to a gene: 6. The CDR3 coding sequence is TGCAGTGCTCAGACAGGGACAGGGTACGAGCAGTACTTC. Protein product: CSAQTGTGYEQYF.